This is a list of T cell receptor beta chains from one sample in a study of CXCR3-negative and CXCR3-positive naive CD8 T cells. TCRdb reprocessed the 5' RACE reads and stores each CDR3 protein as one record, lacking DNA. Here the sample table reports more than 45,000 distinct CDR3 sequences. Material for sequencing was naive CXCR3- CD8+ T cells from blood. The receptors were gathered from a human donor in good health. Some clones in this sample may be carry-over from other donors' samples. The CDR3 runs from the conserved cysteine through the conserved F or W. Each record gives: V gene, J gene, CDR3 protein.

V gene: TRBV7-9
J gene: TRBJ2-5
CDR3 protein: CASSFGQTRPKETQYF

V gene: TRBV6-1
J gene: TRBJ2-7
CDR3 protein: CASSVLRGINSYEQYF

V gene: TRBV10-3
J gene: TRBJ2-7
CDR3 protein: CAISEPTGLDEQYF

V gene: TRBV21-1
J gene: TRBJ2-1
CDR3 protein: CASQPKLAGTSNEQFF

V gene: TRBV7-6
J gene: TRBJ2-2
CDR3 protein: CASSLGGNGELFF

V gene: TRBV5-5
J gene: TRBJ2-7
CDR3 protein: CASRPPLSEDRGREQYF

V gene: TRBV12-3/TRBV12-4
J gene: TRBJ2-1
CDR3 protein: CASSTTGLSDNEQFF

V gene: TRBV4-1
J gene: TRBJ1-5
CDR3 protein: CASSQGFGHNQPQHF

V gene: TRBV5-5
J gene: TRBJ1-1
CDR3 protein: CASSFPMGGITEAFF

V gene: TRBV15
J gene: TRBJ2-7
CDR3 protein: CATSRAGRGLGYEQYF

V gene: TRBV12-3/TRBV12-4
J gene: TRBJ2-7
CDR3 protein: CASRGQGVYEQYF

V gene: TRBV28
J gene: TRBJ2-7
CDR3 protein: CASRPSHNSYEQYF

V gene: TRBV7-2
J gene: TRBJ2-7
CDR3 protein: CASSSPALAGGTYEQYF

V gene: TRBV29-1
J gene: TRBJ2-2
CDR3 protein: CSVGGGITGELFF

V gene: TRBV1
J gene: TRBJ1-3
CDR3 protein: CASSRRQGASGNTIYF

V gene: TRBV4-3
J gene: TRBJ2-7
CDR3 protein: CASSQFAYYEQYF

V gene: TRBV9
J gene: TRBJ2-1
CDR3 protein: CASSTGGQAYNEQFF

V gene: TRBV7-3
J gene: TRBJ2-5
CDR3 protein: CASSSTGLTQETRYF

V gene: TRBV30
J gene: TRBJ2-7
CDR3 protein: CAWSVTRYEQYF

V gene: TRBV4-3
J gene: TRBJ2-5
CDR3 protein: CASSQDSRETQYF

V gene: TRBV15
J gene: TRBJ2-5
CDR3 protein: CATSRDRVGQGAQETQYF

V gene: TRBV7-9
J gene: TRBJ2-7
CDR3 protein: CASSLRGESPFDYEQYF

V gene: TRBV7-3
J gene: TRBJ2-7
CDR3 protein: CASSSVGQGGEQYF

V gene: TRBV7-9
J gene: TRBJ2-5
CDR3 protein: CASSLASTSGSQETQYF

V gene: TRBV5-1
J gene: TRBJ2-3
CDR3 protein: CASSPPQRGGTDTQYF

V gene: TRBV27
J gene: TRBJ2-7
CDR3 protein: CASSSISGGAREQYF

V gene: TRBV6-6
J gene: TRBJ2-5
CDR3 protein: CASRRLAEETQYF

V gene: TRBV28
J gene: TRBJ1-6
CDR3 protein: CASSSTGALDSPLHF

V gene: TRBV7-2
J gene: TRBJ2-7
CDR3 protein: CASSSTGRGDYGQYF

V gene: TRBV7-6
J gene: TRBJ2-6
CDR3 protein: CASSLGANVLTF

V gene: TRBV20-1
J gene: TRBJ2-5
CDR3 protein: CSALAGDQETQYF

V gene: TRBV18
J gene: TRBJ2-1
CDR3 protein: CASSPSGEQFF

V gene: TRBV28
J gene: TRBJ2-1
CDR3 protein: CASIPGTRLDEQFF